One sample yielded the 6 T cell receptor beta chains listed below, sequenced in a study of cytomegalovirus exposure and HLA in healthy donors. The PCR contained 60 Vbeta and 13 Jbeta primers. The assay was immunoSEQ multiplex PCR, and TCRdb's table has in-frame clones only and misses some. Found here are 100,000 to 150,000 clones, roughly 84% of them singletons; the top ten hold 1.5% to 2%. Input material: PBMCs. These receptors came from a boy between 10 and 17 years old in good health and CMV-seronegative.

The J gene is TRBJ2-2, the V gene TRBV7-2; 9 bases are shared with TRBD2. CDR3 length: 17 amino acids. From germline, CDR1 is SGHTA and CDR2 FQGNSA. Trimming removed 3 bases from V and 5 bases from J; junction bases left unmatched: 10. The CDR3 protein is CASSFGREGRGTGELFF. The CDR3 nucleotides read TGTGCCAGCAGCTTCGGGCGGGAGGGCCGTGGGACCGGGGAGCTGTTTTTT.

The rearrangement joins TRBV19 to TRBJ1-5; D perhaps matches TRBD1 (6 bases). Deletions cut 2 bases from V and 2 bases from J, with 7 bases between. Germline-derived CDR1 and CDR2 are LNHDA and SQIVND (reference sequence). CDR3 length: 14 residues. In nucleotides, the CDR3 is TGTGCCAGTAGTATAAGGACAGGCAATCAGCCCCAGCATTTT. It specifies CASSIRTGNQPQHF.

This clone was detected a few times. The V gene is TRBV25-1, the J gene TRBJ1-2; D ambiguous. V shed 3 bases and J shed 4 bases, with 12 bases lying between them. The germline V gene has CDR1 MGHDK and CDR2 SYGVNS. This CDR3 is 14 amino acids long. In DNA, the CDR3 is TGTGCCAGCAGTGATCCGGGGAGGAGCTATGGCTACACCTTC. This translates into CASSDPGRSYGYTF.

This rearrangement joins TRBV4-3 to TRBJ1-2, with 7 bases aligning to TRBD1. V was clipped by 3 bases and J by 4 bases; unmatched bases: 11. Looked up from germline, CDR1 is LGHNA and CDR2 is YSLEER. The CDR3 extends over 16 amino acids. The CDR3 sequence is CASSQDRDRLSYGYTF. In nucleotides, the CDR3 is TGCGCCAGCAGCCAGGACCGGGACAGACTGTCCTATGGCTACACCTTC.

The chain combines TRBV9 with TRBJ2-7; D is perhaps TRBD2 (6 bases). The germline gives CDR1 SGDLS, CDR2 YYNGEE. CDR3 length equals 13 residues. Deletions cut 3 bases from V and 7 bases from J, with 14 bases between. CDR3 DNA: TGTGCCAGCAGCGAGGTTGGGGGAGGAGAGCAGTACTTC. It is translated as CASSEVGGGEQYF.

The gene calls are TRBV7-9 and TRBJ1-1; 7 nucleotides align to TRBD1. V lost 5 bases and J lost 3; bases outside the gene matches: 9. The CDR3 sequence is 15 residues long. Germline-derived CDR1 and CDR2 are SEHNR and FQNEAQ (reference sequence). CDR3 DNA: TGTGCCAGCAGCGAAAAGGACAGGTCGGACACTGAAGCTTTCTTT. The encoded protein is CASSEKDRSDTEAFF.